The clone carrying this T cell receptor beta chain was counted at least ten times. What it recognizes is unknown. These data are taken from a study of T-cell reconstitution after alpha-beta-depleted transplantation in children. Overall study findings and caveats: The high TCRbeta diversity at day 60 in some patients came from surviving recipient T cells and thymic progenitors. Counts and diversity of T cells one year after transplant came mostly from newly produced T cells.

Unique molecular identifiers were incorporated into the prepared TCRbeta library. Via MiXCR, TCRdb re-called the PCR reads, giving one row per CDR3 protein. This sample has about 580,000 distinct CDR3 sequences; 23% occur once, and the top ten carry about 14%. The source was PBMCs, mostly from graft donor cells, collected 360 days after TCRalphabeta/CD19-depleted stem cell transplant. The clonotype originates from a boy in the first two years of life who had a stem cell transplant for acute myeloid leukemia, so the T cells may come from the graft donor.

The CDR3 DNA follows: TGTGCCAGCAGTTTCCTTTTAGCGGGGTACCGAAATGAGCAGTTCTTC. It specifies CASSFLLAGYRNEQFF. The chain carries TRBV27 and TRBJ2-1; TRBD2 matches at 8 bases. The CDR3 extends over 16 amino acids. V lost 3 bases to trimming and J lost 7 bases; unmatched junction nucleotides: 11. Germline CDR1 is MNHEY and CDR2 is SMNVEV (reference sequence).